Sequencing of this T cell receptor beta chain was carried out in a study of blood T cell repertoires in COVID-19. Across the study: Samples representing acute and convalescent COVID-19 were sourced from the United States, Italy and Spain. Nucleic acid was either cDNA or gDNA, and it came from T cells, B-cell-depleted T cells, or PBMCs.

A Seattle source enrolled patients during active infection and followed them longitudinally. In the original processing: Amplification of reference gene primers provided the estimated nucleated cell counts. Sequencing was performed with immunoSEQ multiplex PCR; in TCRdb, only in-frame clones are kept and a portion is missing. V and J calls and clone size come straight from that table; D and trimming were deduced from the DNA. The sample yields 200,000 to 250,000 clones, approximately 85% seen once. CDR3 length: 14 amino acids. Germline-derived CDR1 and CDR2 are MNHEY and SVGEGT. Trimming cost V 2 bases and J 1 base, with 8 bases left between them.

Sequencing used peripheral blood. The chain uses TRBV6-2 or TRBV6-3 and TRBJ1-1; D ambiguous. The TCR sequence derives from a woman aged 70-85 years with COVID-19, enrolled during active disease. The CDR3 nucleotides are TGTGCCAGCAGTTACGCAAGCTCGAACACTGAAGCTTTCTTT. Translation: CASSYASSNTEAFF.